Listed below are T cell receptor beta chains from one sample, sequenced in a study of blood T cell repertoires in COVID-19. TCRdb's copy holds only in-frame clones and misses some; the assay was immunoSEQ multiplex PCR. In the table there are more than 200,000 clones, 88% of which are singletons. The sequenced material came from peripheral blood. All receptors derive from a woman between 40 and 55 years old who had recovered from COVID-19. The CDR3 runs from the conserved cysteine through the conserved F or W. A D gene is named only where the DNA matches it firmly. Clone size is shown for a subset of rows, as once, few, many or a class of expanded clone.

d_call j_call v_call clone_size cdr3_nt cdr3_aa
TRBD2 TRBJ2-2 TRBV7-9 . TGTGCCAGCAGCTTAGTTGGGTCTAGCGGGTACACCGGGGAGCTGTTTTTT CASSLVGSSGYTGELFF
TRBD1 TRBJ1-1 TRBV27 . TGTGCCAGCAGAGGGACAGGGTTGACTGAAGCTTTCTTT CASRGTGLTEAFF
TRBD1 TRBJ1-5 TRBV3-1/TRBV3-2 . TGTGCCAGCAGCCAAGGACAGGGGAGTCAGCCCCAGCATTTT CASSQGQGSQPQHF
TRBD2 TRBJ2-3 TRBV7-8 . TGTGCCAGCAGGCCCGCGAGAACTAGCGGGATAGTAAGCACAGATACGCAGTATTTT CASRPARTSGIVSTDTQYF
. TRBJ2-7 TRBV3-1/TRBV3-2 . TGTGCCAGCAGCCGTAGCCCCCGCTCCTACGAGCAGTACTTC CASSRSPRSYEQYF
. TRBJ2-4 TRBV19 . TGTGCCAGTAGTATAGTTTCGGGGGTTCAAGCCAAAAACATTCAGTACTTC CASSIVSGVQAKNIQYF
TRBD1 TRBJ1-1 TRBV7-3 . TGTGCCAGCAGCCCAGACAGGGGGCGAACTGAAGCTTTCTTT CASSPDRGRTEAFF
. TRBJ2-1 TRBV27 once TGTGCCAGCAGCAGGAGGGGGGGCTCCTACAATGAGCAGTTCTTC CASSRRGGSYNEQFF
. TRBJ1-2 TRBV6-5 . TGTGCCAGCAGTTACCGACAACGAGCTAACTATGGCTACACCTTC CASSYRQRANYGYTF
TRBD1 TRBJ2-1 TRBV7-9 . TGTGCCAGCAGCTGGACAGGCGGTGAGCAGTTCTTC CASSWTGGEQFF
. TRBJ1-2 TRBV12-3/TRBV12-4 once TGTGCCAGCAGCCTTGTGGGAGGGTATGGCTACACCTTC CASSLVGGYGYTF
TRBD1 TRBJ1-2 TRBV10-3 . TGTGCCATCAGTGAACAGAGGACAGGGAGGCCCGATGGCTACACCTTC CAISEQRTGRPDGYTF
TRBD1 TRBJ1-1 TRBV6-5 . TGTGCCAGCAGTCGGGACAGGGTGACTGAAGCTTTCTTT CASSRDRVTEAFF
. TRBJ2-7 TRBV5-1 few TGCGCCAGCACCCCTTCAGGGGGGCAAAGCGAGCAGTACTTC CASTPSGGQSEQYF
. TRBJ1-5 TRBV6-2/TRBV6-3 . TGTGCCAGCAGTTACTCGAGTCAATATAGCAATCAGCCCCAGCATTTT CASSYSSQYSNQPQHF
TRBD1 TRBJ2-3 TRBV29-1 . TGCAGCGTTGTCATCCGGGACAGGGCCACAGATACGCAGTATTTT CSVVIRDRATDTQYF
TRBD2 TRBJ2-1 TRBV18 . TGTGCCAGCTCACCACCGGGGACTAGCGTCAATGAGCAGTTCTTC CASSPPGTSVNEQFF
. TRBJ2-7 TRBV14 few TGTGCCAGCAGCCACAGGGTCCACGAGCAGTACTTC CASSHRVHEQYF
. TRBJ1-1 TRBV10-3 once TGTGCCATCACCCGACAGGCAGGCACTGAAGCTTTCTTT CAITRQAGTEAFF
TRBD1 TRBJ1-2 TRBV27 once TGTGCCAGCAGTACCAAGGGGGCTCATGGCTACACCTTC CASSTKGAHGYTF
TRBD2 TRBJ2-1 TRBV9 . TGTGCCAGCAGCGTAAGCGGGGTTGCCTACAATGAGCAGTTCTTC CASSVSGVAYNEQFF
TRBD2 TRBJ2-3 TRBV28 . TGTGCCAGCAGTTTAGCCGGGGGGGGGAATACGCAGTATTTT CASSLAGGGNTQYF
TRBD2 TRBJ2-1 TRBV7-9 . TGTGCCAGCAGCTTAGTCGGACTAGCGGGACCCAATGAGCAGTTCTTC CASSLVGLAGPNEQFF
TRBD1 TRBJ1-1 TRBV19 . TGTGCCAGTAGGGCTTTAAAGGGGGCAAAAGTTTTTGAAGCTTTCTTT CASRALKGAKVFEAFF